This paragraph reports one T cell receptor beta chain. 60 Vbeta and 13 Jbeta primers were used in PCR. Here immunoSEQ multiplex PCR was the method, and the copy in TCRdb shows in-frame clones only, minus some. This sample's table has about 160,000 clones. This record belongs to a study of cytomegalovirus exposure and HLA in healthy donors. CDR3 length: 14 amino acids. Germline V lookup: CDR1 SGHTA, CDR2 FQGTGA. V lost 9 bases to trimming and J lost 3 bases; unmatched junction nucleotides: 10. This sequence originates from a woman aged 55-70 years in good health and CMV-seronegative. Sequences were obtained from PBMCs. V and J are TRBV7-3 and TRBJ2-5; 7 bases are shared with TRBD2. CDR3 amino acids: CARRKGTTEETQYF. CDR3 nucleotides: TGTGCCAGGAGAAAAGGGACTACCGAAGAGACCCAGTACTTC.